What follows are 18 T cell receptor beta chains derived from one specimen sequenced in a study of lymphopenia after photon versus proton radiotherapy. Profiling relied on immunoSEQ multiplex PCR, and the TCRdb table lists in-frame clones only, not all of them. Of over 55,000 clones listed, 80% to 90% are singletons. The starting material was peripheral blood, obtained from a patient treated with proton-based radiotherapy. Receptors were obtained from a man older than 75 with esophageal cancer.

The chain combines TRBV7-2 with TRBJ2-5; D might be TRBD1 (5 bases). This CDR3 comprises 15 residues. CDR1 and CDR2 (germline): SGHTA, FQGNSA. V shed 2 bases and J shed 4 bases, with 14 bases lying between them. CDR3 coding DNA: TGTGCCAGCAGCTTATACGACAGACTCGTAGAGACCCAGTACTTC. This encodes CASSLYDRLVETQYF.

This clone was seen once. For the CDR3, the DNA is TGTGCCAGCAGTGAATGGGCAACTGAAGCTTTCTTT. Translation gives CASSEWATEAFF. This chain links TRBV6-1 with TRBJ1-1; the D is unclear. Germline CDR1 MNHNS, CDR2 SASEGT. Trimming left V 2 bases short and J 5 bases short, with 6 bases between. This CDR3 contains 12 residues.

The chain uses TRBV7-9 and TRBJ2-1; TRBD2 matches at 9 bases. Per germline, CDR1 SEHNR and CDR2 FQNEAQ (reference sequence). V was pared by 0 bases and J by 10 bases, with 10 bases of the junction left unmatched. The CDR3 is 16 residues long. CDR3 coding DNA: TGTGCCAGCAGCTTAGCGGGACTAGCAGAGTTACGGGAGCAGTTCTTC. Amino acids: CASSLAGLAELREQFF.

The chain recombines TRBV29-1 with TRBJ2-7, with 14 positions matching TRBD2. The V and J ends lost 5 bases and 4 bases, in that order; junction bases with no gene match: 4. The CDR3 is 14 amino acids. CDR1 SQVTM and CDR2 ANQGSEA come from the germline V gene. CDR3 protein: CSVTGLAGVYEQYF. CDR3 sequence (DNA): TGCAGCGTTACGGGACTAGCGGGGGTGTACGAGCAGTACTTC.

As concerns this clone: The sample holds other DNA sequences that translate to the same CDR3. The V and J genes are TRBV7-2 and TRBJ1-2; 10 bases match TRBD1. This CDR3 region has 13 residues. Germline values: CDR1 SGHTA, CDR2 FQGNSA. V lost 5 bases and J lost 7; bases outside the gene matches: 4. CDR3 bases: TGTGCCAGCAGCCCAGGGACAGGGGTTGGCTACACCTTC. Protein product: CASSPGTGVGYTF. The full variable domain, rest sourced from reference TRBV7-2 and TRBJ1-2, is GAGVSQSPSNKVTEKGKDVELRCDPISGHTALYWYRQSLGQGLEFLIYFQGNSAPDKSGLPSDRFSAERTGGSVSTLTIQRTQQEDSAVYLCASSPGTGVGYTFGSGTRLTVV.

The chain joins TRBV7-2 to TRBJ2-2; the D gene is possibly TRBD2 (5 bases). This CDR3 is 15 amino acids long. Trimming shortened V by 2 bases and J by 5 bases, and 12 bases separated the two germline ends. CDR1 is SGHTA, CDR2 FQGNSA, per germline. The CDR3 protein is CASSLRPSSTGELFF. The CDR3 region has the DNA TGTGCCAGCAGCTTACGGCCTAGCAGTACCGGGGAGCTGTTTTTT.

This sequence joins TRBV5-1 and TRBJ1-1; 7 bases align to TRBD1. Germline lookup yields CDR1 SGHRS and CDR2 YFSETQ. Trimming at V came to 4 bases and at J to 4 bases, leaving 10 bases not matched to a gene. This CDR3 has 15 amino acids. CDR3: CASSQRQGGGTEAFF. CDR3 DNA sequence: TGCGCCAGCAGCCAAAGACAGGGTGGGGGCACTGAAGCTTTCTTT.

A single count supports this clone. The chain joins TRBV19 to TRBJ2-5; 15 bases are a match to TRBD2. The junction had 2 bases not matched to a gene; V was cut back by 2 bases and J by 1 base. This CDR3 is 17 amino acids long. Germline CDR1 LNHDA, CDR2 SQIVND (reference sequence). The CDR3 spells CASSIPGLAGGQETQYF. CDR3 bases: TGTGCCAGTAGTATACCGGGACTAGCGGGGGGCCAAGAGACCCAGTACTTC.

The rearrangement joins TRBV11-2 to TRBJ2-7, with D possibly matching TRBD1 (7 bases). Germline CDR1 reads SGHAT; CDR2 reads FQNNGV. V lost 4 bases and J lost 6, with 16 bases in between. The CDR3 sequence is 14 residues long. The CDR3 coding sequence is TGTGCCAGCAGCTCCCCCAGGGGGGCGGGCGAGCAGTACTTC. Amino acids: CASSSPRGAGEQYF.

The V call is TRBV5-4, the J call TRBJ2-3; 8 bases map to TRBD2. This CDR3 is 14 amino acids long. V lost 6 bases, J lost 6 bases, and 9 bases stayed unmatched. From germline, CDR1 is SGHNT and CDR2 YYREEE (reference sequence). CDR3 DNA: TGTGCCAGCAAACAGCGGGGGTGGGTGGATACGCAGTATTTT. It codes for CASKQRGWVDTQYF.

The V gene is TRBV6-6, the J gene TRBJ1-2, with D possibly TRBD1 on 5 matching bases. The V and J ends lost 4 bases and 4 bases respectively, with 10 bases between them. The length of the CDR3 is 13 residues. Germline CDR1 reads MNHNY; CDR2 reads SVGAGI (reference sequence). Written as DNA, the CDR3 is TGTGCCAGCAGTTTAGGGACCGGCTATGGCTACACCTTC. Its translation: CASSLGTGYGYTF.

There are a few counts of this clone. V is TRBV7-2 and J is TRBJ1-5, with D perhaps TRBD1 (6 bases). The CDR3 contains 15 residues. Germline loops: CDR1 SGHTA, CDR2 FQGNSA. V lost 6 bases and J lost 4, with 16 bases in between. In DNA, the CDR3 is TGTGCCAGCAGACCCGGGGGGGGGCAAAATCAGCCCCAGCATTTT. Its translation is CASRPGGGQNQPQHF.

The chain joins TRBV5-1 to TRBJ2-1, with D perhaps matching TRBD1 (6 bases). Germline loops: CDR1 SGHRS, CDR2 YFSETQ. The CDR3 length is 14 residues. Trimming left V 9 bases short and J 4 bases short, with 17 bases between. CDR3 amino acids: CANRTGCRYNEQFF. The CDR3 DNA reads TGCGCCAACAGAACAGGGTGTCGGTACAATGAGCAGTTCTTC.

The chain joins TRBV18 to TRBJ1-4; no clear D. The CDR3 contains 12 residues. V gave up 3 bases and J gave up 7 bases, with 6 bases separating them. Germline V gene lookup returns CDR1 KGHSH and CDR2 LQKENI. CDR3: CASSPRSEKLFF. The CDR3 DNA follows: TGTGCCAGCTCACCTCGTAGTGAAAAACTGTTTTTT.

The V call is TRBV11-2, the J call TRBJ2-7; TRBD1 is a possible D gene (6 bases). The germline CDR1 and CDR2 sequences are SGHAT and FQNNGV. V gave up 4 bases and J gave up 8 bases, with 9 bases separating them. CDR3 size: 11 residues. The CDR3 sequence is CASSSTGQQYF. The CDR3 DNA reads as TGTGCCAGCAGCTCTACAGGGCAGCAGTACTTC.

This clone was seen a few times. V and J are TRBV30 and TRBJ2-7; weak D call: TRBD2 (5 bases). The CDR3 is 12 amino acids. The V end lost 2 bases, the J end lost 7 bases, and 12 bases lay between the germline ends. Germline V gene data show CDR1 as GTSNPN and CDR2 as SVGIG (reference sequence). Written as DNA, the CDR3 is TGTGCCTGGAGTATGGGAGCCTTGGAGCAGTACTTC. This encodes CAWSMGALEQYF.

The CDR3 DNA follows: TGTGCCAGCAGTGGCGAACAGGGGTCTGATCAGCCCCAGCATTTT. Translated, it gives CASSGEQGSDQPQHF. The chain couples TRBV2 to TRBJ1-5; 7 nucleotides agree with TRBD1. Per the germline V gene, CDR1 is SNHLY and CDR2 is FYNNEI. Trimming took 4 bases from V and 5 from J; bases not matched to a gene: 8. This CDR3 is 15 amino acids long.

This clone was counted a few times. The chain joins TRBV30 to TRBJ1-2; the D gene is possibly TRBD1 (5 bases). CDR1 and CDR2 (germline): GTSNPN, SVGIG (reference sequence). V lost 4 bases and J 10 bases, leaving 16 bases between the germline ends. The CDR3 runs 12 residues. The CDR3 spells CAWTATGLAYTF. In DNA, the CDR3 is TGTGCCTGGACCGCTACAGGTCTCGCCTACACCTTC. Supplemented by reference TRBV30 and TRBJ1-2, the full variable domain reads SQTIHQWPATLVQPVGSPLSLECTVEGTSNPNLYWYRQAAGRGLQLLFYSVGIGQISSEVPQNLSASRPQDRQFILSSKKLLLSDSGFYLCAWTATGLAYTFGSGTRLTVV.